The rows below give T cell receptor beta chains drawn from one sample of a study of cytomegalovirus exposure and HLA in healthy donors. Libraries were prepared by immunoSEQ multiplex PCR; TCRdb keeps only in-frame clonotypes and omits some of them. The sample comprises about 100,000 clones, around 9.1% of which are singletons, and less than 6% rests with the top ten. Material: PBMCs. Source of these receptors: a man aged 40-55 years in good health and CMV-seropositive. Each CDR3 is given with its conserved first and last residue. D genes are given only for firm matches. The size entry is marked missing in some rows and otherwise reads once, few, many or a size class.

>TRBV6-5|-|TRBJ1-1|-|13
TGTGCCAGCTCGGGGGGAGTAGGACGAGAAGCTTTCTTT
CASSGGVGREAFF
>TRBV18|-|TRBJ2-7|-|14
TGTGCCAGCTCCCGCGGACAACAGGCCTACGAGCAGTACTTC
CASSRGQQAYEQYF
>TRBV6-4|-|TRBJ2-5|-|13
TGTGCCAGCAGTGCCGGACCAGGGGAGACCCAGTACTTC
CASSAGPGETQYF
>TRBV5-1|few|TRBJ2-1|TRBD2|17
TGCGCCAGCAGCTTAGGGACTAGCGGGAGGGCCTACAATGAGCAGTTCTTC
CASSLGTSGRAYNEQFF
>TRBV10-1|few|TRBJ2-1|-|14
TGCGCCAGCAGTGACCACAGCTCCTACAATGAGCAGTTCTTC
CASSDHSSYNEQFF
>TRBV16|-|TRBJ2-3|-|14
TGTGCCAGCAGCCAACAGGGGAACACAGATACGCAGTATTTT
CASSQQGNTDTQYF
>TRBV18|few|TRBJ2-1|TRBD2|18
TGTGCCAGCTCACCACGGGGGACTAGCGACCGCTCCTACAATGAGCAGTTCTTC
CASSPRGTSDRSYNEQFF
>TRBV6-1|few|TRBJ2-5|TRBD1|14
TGTGCCAGCAGTCCGAACAGGGGTAAAGGGACCCAGTACTTC
CASSPNRGKGTQYF
>TRBV27|-|TRBJ1-2|TRBD1|14
TGTGCCAGCAGGGAGGGGACAGGGTACTATGGCTACACCTTC
CASREGTGYYGYTF
>TRBV5-1|-|TRBJ2-2|-|14
TGCGCCAGCAGCTTAGAGGGGGTCGCCGGGGAGCTGTTTTTT
CASSLEGVAGELFF
>TRBV5-1|few|TRBJ1-4|-|15
TGCGCCAGCAGCTTGGCGGCGGCCTTTAATGAAAAACTGTTTTTT
CASSLAAAFNEKLFF
>TRBV5-1|few|TRBJ2-3|-|16
TGCGCCAGCAGCCCCGCTTGGGGGGATTTCACAGATACGCAGTATTTT
CASSPAWGDFTDTQYF
>TRBV18|-|TRBJ2-3|-|14
TGTGCCAGCTCACCACCAACATCCACAGATACGCAGTATTTT
CASSPPTSTDTQYF